The TCR beta chain described here comes from a study of blood T cell repertoires in COVID-19. Across the whole study: There were acute and convalescent COVID-19 samples, and they came from the United States, Italy and Spain.

This clone was counted a single time. The table came from immunoSEQ multiplex PCR; TCRdb's copy has only in-frame clones and leaves some out. The sample has fewer than 100,000 clones; about 89% are singletons. The sample taken for sequencing was peripheral blood. The clonotype was recovered from a man between 50 and 59 years old with acute or convalescent COVID-19.

The chain's CDR3 is CASSLGISVDTIYF. The CDR3 DNA is TGTGCCAGCAGCTTAGGCATATCGGTAGACACCATATATTTT. The chain is built from TRBV7-9 and TRBJ1-3; no definite D call. Germline V gene data show CDR1 as SEHNR and CDR2 as FQNEAQ (reference sequence). V shed 1 base and J shed 8 bases, with 12 bases lying between them. The CDR3 contains 14 residues. Variable domain in full (rest from reference TRBV7-9 and TRBJ1-3): DTGVSQNPRHKITKRGQNVTFRCDPISEHNRLYWYRQTLGQGPEFLTYFQNEAQLEKSRLLSDRFSAERPKGSFSTLEIQRTEQGDSAMYLCASSLGISVDTIYFGEGSWLTVV.